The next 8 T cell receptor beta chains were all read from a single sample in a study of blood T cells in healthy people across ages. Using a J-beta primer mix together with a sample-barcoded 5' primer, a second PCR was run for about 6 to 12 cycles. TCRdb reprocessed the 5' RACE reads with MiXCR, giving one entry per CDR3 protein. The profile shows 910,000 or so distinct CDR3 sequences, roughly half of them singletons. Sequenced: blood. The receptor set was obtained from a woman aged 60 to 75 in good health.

Here the CDR3 DNA reads TGCAGTGCCCTTGTGGGGACCAGGGGAAATCAGCCCCAGCATTTT. Encoded protein: CSALVGTRGNQPQHF. The chain is built from TRBV20-1 and TRBJ1-5; TRBD1 might be the D (6 bases). Germline CDR1 is DFQATT and CDR2 is SNEGSKA (reference sequence). The CDR3 loop spans 15 amino acids. V lost 6 bases and J lost 4, with 19 bases in between.

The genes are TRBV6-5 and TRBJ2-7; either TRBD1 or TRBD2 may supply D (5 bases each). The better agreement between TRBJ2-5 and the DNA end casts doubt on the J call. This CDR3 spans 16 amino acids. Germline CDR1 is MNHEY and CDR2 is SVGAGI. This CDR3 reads CASSSRFGTIGETQYF. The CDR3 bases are TGTGCCAGCAGCTCTAGATTCGGGACCATCGGAGAGACCCAGTACTTC.

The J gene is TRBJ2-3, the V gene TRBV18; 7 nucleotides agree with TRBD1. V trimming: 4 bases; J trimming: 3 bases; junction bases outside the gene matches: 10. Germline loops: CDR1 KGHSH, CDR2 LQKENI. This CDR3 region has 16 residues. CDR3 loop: CASSRRPGQKTDTQYF. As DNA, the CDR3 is TGTGCCAGCTCACGACGACCGGGACAGAAAACAGATACGCAGTATTTT. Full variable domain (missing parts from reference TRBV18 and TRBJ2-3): NAGVMQNPRHLVRRRGQEARLRCSPMKGHSHVYWYRQLPEEGLKFMVYLQKENIIDESGMPKERFSAEFPKEGPSILRIQQVVRGDSAAYFCASSRRPGQKTDTQYFGPGTRLTVL.

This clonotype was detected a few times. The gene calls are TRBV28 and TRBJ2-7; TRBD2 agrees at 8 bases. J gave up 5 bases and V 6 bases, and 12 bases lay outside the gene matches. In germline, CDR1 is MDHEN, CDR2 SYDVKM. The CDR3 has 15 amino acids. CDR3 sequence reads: CASRRQPGLVDEQYF. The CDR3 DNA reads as TGTGCCAGCAGACGACAACCGGGACTAGTAGACGAGCAGTACTTC.

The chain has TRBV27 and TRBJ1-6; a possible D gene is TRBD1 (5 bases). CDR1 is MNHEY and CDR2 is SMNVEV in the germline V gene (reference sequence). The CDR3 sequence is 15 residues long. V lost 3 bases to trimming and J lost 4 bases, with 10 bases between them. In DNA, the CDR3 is TGTGCCAGCAGTTTGAGGGGCAGATATAATTCACCCCTCCACTTT. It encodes CASSLRGRYNSPLHF.

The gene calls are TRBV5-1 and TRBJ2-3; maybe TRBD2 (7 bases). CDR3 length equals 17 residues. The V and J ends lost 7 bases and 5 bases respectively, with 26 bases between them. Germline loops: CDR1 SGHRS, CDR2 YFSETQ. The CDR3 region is CASGGGLRGGRGDTQYF. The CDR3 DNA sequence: TGCGCCAGCGGCGGGGGCCTAAGAGGCGGGAGAGGAGATACGCAGTATTTT.

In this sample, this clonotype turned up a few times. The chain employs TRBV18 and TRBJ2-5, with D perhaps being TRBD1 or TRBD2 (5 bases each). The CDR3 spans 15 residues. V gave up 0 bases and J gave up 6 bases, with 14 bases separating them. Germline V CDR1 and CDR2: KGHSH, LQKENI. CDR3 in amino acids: CASSPPSSGAKTQYF. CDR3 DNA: TGTGCCAGCTCACCACCTAGCTCCGGGGCGAAGACCCAGTACTTC.

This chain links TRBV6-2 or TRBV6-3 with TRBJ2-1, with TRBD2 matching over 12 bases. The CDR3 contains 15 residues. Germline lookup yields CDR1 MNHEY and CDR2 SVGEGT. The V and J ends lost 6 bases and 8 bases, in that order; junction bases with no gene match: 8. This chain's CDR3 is CASSRLAGVEDEQFF. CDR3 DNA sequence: TGTGCCAGCAGCCGACTAGCGGGAGTTGAGGATGAGCAGTTCTTC.